Listed below are T cell receptor beta chains from one sample, sequenced in a study of human T cells and chemical hapten exposure. TCRdb re-analysed the RACE reads in MiXCR, keeping a single row per CDR3 protein. The top ten clones hold more than 1.3% of a sample with some 120,000 distinct CDR3 sequences, 9% to 13% of them seen once. This sample comprised whole blood, obtained in connection with sensitization to the hapten diphenylcyclopropenone (DPC). Source of these receptors: a woman aged 45 to 65 with alopecia areata. Some clones in this sample may be carry-over from other donors' samples. The CDR3 runs from the conserved cysteine through the conserved F or W. D genes are given only for firm matches. Size is omitted from some rows. Given values are once, few, many or a class for expanded clones.

-	TRBV29-1	TRBJ2-6	-	CSVEDPSGANVLTF	TGCAGCGTTGAAGATCCATCTGGGGCCAACGTCCTGACTTTC
-	TRBV6-5	TRBJ2-1	few	CASSYSTYNEQFF	TGTGCCAGCAGTTACTCCACTTACAATGAGCAGTTCTTC
-	TRBV5-6	TRBJ1-2	few	CASSLAFQPGYTF	TGTGCCAGCAGCTTGGCTTTCCAACCCGGCTACACCTTC
-	TRBV29-1	TRBJ2-3	many	CSAEGSPDTQYF	TGCAGCGCCGAAGGGTCGCCCGATACGCAGTATTTT
-	TRBV2	TRBJ1-5	-	CASSGTQRSIVEHF	TGTGCCAGCAGTGGAACACAACGATCAATCGTAGAGCATTTT
TRBD1	TRBV7-8	TRBJ1-1	many	CASSLDRGPKEAFF	TGTGCCAGCAGCTTAGACAGGGGGCCGAAGGAAGCTTTCTTT
-	TRBV20-1	TRBJ1-1	-	CSASPDGNTEAFF	TGCAGTGCTAGCCCGGACGGGAACACTGAAGCTTTCTTT
TRBD1	TRBV29-1	TRBJ1-1	few	CSATNRGMNTEAFF	TGCAGCGCTACGAACAGGGGCATGAACACTGAAGCTTTCTTT
TRBD1	TRBV6-2/TRBV6-3	TRBJ2-5	many	CASSPGTGAFQETQYF	TGTGCCAGCAGTCCAGGGACAGGGGCCTTCCAAGAGACCCAGTACTTC
TRBD1	TRBV28	TRBJ2-3	many	CASTIDRASTDTQYF	TGTGCCAGCACCATAGACAGGGCGAGCACAGATACGCAGTATTTT
-	TRBV3-1	TRBJ2-7	many	CASSQLGQLYEQYF	TGTGCCAGCAGCCAACTCGGACAGCTCTACGAGCAGTACTTC
-	TRBV11-1	TRBJ2-1	many	CASSRRDNEQFF	TGTGCCAGTTCGCGCAGAGACAATGAGCAGTTCTTC
-	TRBV18	TRBJ1-4	many	CASSRLTATNEKLFF	TGTGCCAGCTCACGCCTGACAGCAACTAATGAAAAACTGTTTTTT
-	TRBV7-8	TRBJ1-1	few	CASSLSGGTAEAFF	TGTGCCAGCAGCTTATCCGGGGGTACCGCTGAAGCTTTCTTT
-	TRBV28	TRBJ1-2	many	CASRTGLSYTF	TGTGCCAGCAGGACTGGGCTCTCTTACACCTTC
TRBD2	TRBV12-3/TRBV12-4	TRBJ2-1	many	CASRLGLGNNEQFF	TGTGCCAGCAGACTTGGACTAGGAAACAATGAGCAGTTCTTC
-	TRBV7-2	TRBJ2-7	few	CASSLATSSSYEQYF	TGTGCCAGCAGCTTAGCTACTTCCAGCTCCTACGAGCAGTACTTC
TRBD1	TRBV27	TRBJ2-1	-	CASSFPGQAEQFF	TGTGCCAGCAGTTTTCCAGGACAGGCCGAGCAGTTCTTC
-	TRBV7-2	TRBJ2-3	many	CASSPSADTQYF	TGTGCCAGCAGCCCCTCGGCAGATACGCAGTATTTT
-	TRBV5-1	TRBJ2-7	many	CASSRGSYEQYF	TGCGCCAGCTCGCGGGGCAGCTACGAGCAGTACTTC